These T cell receptor beta chains were read from a single sample in a study of blood T cell repertoires in COVID-19. Clones were sequenced by immunoSEQ multiplex PCR, and TCRdb holds only the in-frame ones, with some missing. Of about 100,000 clones in the sample, roughly 92% were seen once. Sequenced sample: peripheral blood. Receptors originate from a man in his 70s with acute or convalescent COVID-19. CDR3s include the opening cysteine and the closing phenylalanine or tryptophan. Each record gives: V gene, J gene, clone size, CDR3 protein. Size is omitted from some rows. Given values are once, few, many or a class for expanded clones.

>TRBV30|TRBJ1-1|NA
CAWRTGPREAFF
>TRBV9|TRBJ1-5|NA
CASSSGQGHQPQHF
>TRBV2|TRBJ1-5|NA
CASSRQGGNQPQHF
>TRBV3-1/TRBV3-2|TRBJ1-1|NA
CASSQDRGEGGTF
>TRBV15|TRBJ1-3|once
CATSRDGAAINSGNTIYF
>TRBV7-2|TRBJ1-2|NA
CASSLRGPSTGAGGYTF
>TRBV7-9|TRBJ1-5|NA
CASSTSGYGNQPQHF
>TRBV25-1|TRBJ1-2|few
CASSDGTEGDTF
>TRBV2|TRBJ1-3|NA
CATSRGGNTIYF
>TRBV5-4|TRBJ2-2|once
CASSLGTGLAGELFF
>TRBV5-6|TRBJ1-1|NA
CASSPLDRVTEAFF
>TRBV27|TRBJ2-7|once
CASSFSGFPYEQYF
>TRBV7-8|TRBJ1-5|NA
CASSLVRGSQPQHF
>TRBV5-1|TRBJ2-7|NA
CASSLPNYEQYF
>TRBV10-3|TRBJ1-5|NA
CAISAHQGAFQPQHF
>TRBV3-1/TRBV3-2|TRBJ1-5|NA
CASSQDTGKRPQHF
>TRBV24-1|TRBJ1-1|NA
CATTDTEAFF
>TRBV7-2|TRBJ2-7|NA
CASSLTGTSSYEQYF
>TRBV10-3|TRBJ1-6|NA
CAISEGPGQVYNSPLHF
>TRBV27|TRBJ2-5|NA
CASSSGEGETQYF
>TRBV3-1/TRBV3-2|TRBJ2-3|NA
CASSSPGGGGVDTQYF
>TRBV19|TRBJ1-1|NA
CASSIDISGTEAFF
>TRBV5-1|TRBJ1-2|NA
CASSDRSPGVGYTF
>TRBV27|TRBJ1-2|NA
CASSRDTYGYTF
>TRBV5-1|TRBJ2-7|NA
CASSLAPTGPYEQYF
>TRBV5-6|TRBJ2-6|NA
CASSSTGTGANVLTF
>TRBV18|TRBJ2-5|NA
CASSLLQGINSEETQYF
>TRBV6-5|TRBJ2-7|NA
CAPRTGTYEQYF
>TRBV18|TRBJ1-4|NA
CASSPGQKEKLFF
>TRBV5-1|TRBJ1-2|NA
CASTPGQPVQGYTF
>TRBV7-2|TRBJ2-7|few
CASSLGTGRAYEQYF